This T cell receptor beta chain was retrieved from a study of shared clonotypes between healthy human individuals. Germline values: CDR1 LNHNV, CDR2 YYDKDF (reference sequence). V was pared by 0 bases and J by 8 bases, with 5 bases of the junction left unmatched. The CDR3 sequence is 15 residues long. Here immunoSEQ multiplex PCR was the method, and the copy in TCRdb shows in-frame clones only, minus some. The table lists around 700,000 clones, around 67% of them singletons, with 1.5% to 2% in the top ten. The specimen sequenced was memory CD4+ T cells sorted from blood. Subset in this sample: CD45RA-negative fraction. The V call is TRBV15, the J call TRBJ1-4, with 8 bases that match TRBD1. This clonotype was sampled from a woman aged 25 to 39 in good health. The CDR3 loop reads CATSRDLQGGEKLFF. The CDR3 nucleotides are TGTGCCACCAGCAGAGATTTACAGGGGGGCGAAAAACTGTTTTTT.